Described below is a single TCR beta chain sequence and its context. The data derive from a study of cytomegalovirus exposure and HLA in healthy donors. Germline CDR1 SGHDT, CDR2 YYEEEE. V lost 2 bases, J lost 3 bases, and 4 bases stayed unmatched. The CDR3 sequence is 15 residues long. The PCR made use of 60 Vbeta and 13 Jbeta primers. TCRdb's table, derived via immunoSEQ multiplex PCR, lists solely in-frame clones and lacks some. The data show roughly 200,000 clones, roughly 90% seen once. The TCR comes from a young woman in good health and CMV-seronegative. Sequencing was done on a sample of PBMCs. The chain joins TRBV5-6 to TRBJ1-3; 8 positions agree with TRBD1. As DNA, the CDR3 is TGTGCCAGCAGCTTCCTAACAGGGGGTGGAAACACCATATATTTT. It encodes CASSFLTGGGNTIYF.